What follows is one T cell receptor beta chain and its context. Generated by immunoSEQ multiplex PCR, the TCRdb table keeps only in-frame clones and is missing some. The sample lists approximately 7,000 clones, more than 75% occurring once. The data belong to a study of T cells after posttransplantation cyclophosphamide. Busulfan-fludarabine conditioning, marrow transplant, and cyclophosphamide on days +3 and +4 were administered. The CDR3 runs to 13 residues. Germline loops: CDR1 LNHDA, CDR2 SQIVND (reference sequence). Trimming shortened V by 7 bases and J by 5 bases, and 14 bases separated the two germline ends.

This chain links TRBV19 with TRBJ1-2; D gene unclear. Sequenced here: PBMCs, sampled after allogeneic stem cell transplant with posttransplant cyclophosphamide. This TCR was sampled from a female patient in her 50s who received an allogeneic stem cell transplant from a related donor, was CMV-positive, and had no GVHD. The graft donor may have given rise to some T cells. CDR3 protein: CASTLGRLYGYTF. The CDR3 coding sequence is TGTGCCAGTACCTTGGGCAGATTATATGGCTACACCTTC.